The T cell receptor (beta chain) described here comes from a study of radiation and T cells in renal cell carcinoma. This sample's time point: baseline pretreatment blood. Treatment denoted: 15 Gy SBRT to primary tumor, nephrectomy 4 weeks later. The method was immunoSEQ multiplex PCR; TCRdb's version includes in-frame clones alone and lacks a portion of them. The sample consists of about 20,000 clones, approximately 80% of them appearing once. Sample: blood, taken from a patient whose treatment included radiotherapy and nephrectomy. The clonotype was recovered from a man aged 55 to 70 with renal cell carcinoma.

The CDR3 DNA reads as TGCGCCAGCAGCCAAGATGTCGAGACAGGGAGTCAGCCCCAGCATTTT. This sequence encodes CASSQDVETGSQPQHF. This chain uses TRBV4-1 with TRBJ1-5, with TRBD1 matching over 7 bases. CDR1 is MGHRA and CDR2 is YSYEKL in the germline V gene. This CDR3 is built from 16 residues. The V gene end was trimmed by 0 bases and the J gene end by 6 bases; junction bases not matched to a gene: 8.